This T cell receptor (beta chain) is from a study of T cells in Graves' hyperthyroidism and ophthalmopathy. Regions amplified from RNA transcripts were the TCR beta CDR3 regions. The HTBI primer set drove a first-round RT-PCR of the TCR CDR3. TCRdb fed the multiplex PCR reads into MiXCR, producing one record per CDR3 protein. The sample lists 400,000 or so distinct CDR3 sequences, about 14% occurring once. Comment on this clonotype: At one end, the junction sequence differs from germline, possibly due to a read error.

There are 16 residues in the CDR3. Germline V gives CDR1 SGHRS, CDR2 YFSETQ. The chain links TRBV5-1 to TRBJ2-7, with 7 bases aligning to TRBD1. The sequenced material came from blood. The TCR comes from a man over 45 with Graves' ophthalmopathy. The CDR3 reads CANSLNGRGSSYEQYF. Here the CDR3 DNA reads TGCGCCAACAGCCTCAACGGCAGGGGGAGCTCCTACGAGCAGTACTTC.